This is a list of T cell receptor beta chains from one sample in a study of human T cells and chemical hapten exposure. In TCRdb, the RACE reads were re-called with MiXCR into one record per CDR3 protein. The data contain 280,000 or so distinct CDR3 sequences, 7.5% to 8% of them seen just once; the ten biggest clones take up roughly 1.2%. The material was whole blood, obtained in connection with sensitization to the hapten diphenylcyclopropenone (DPC). The source is a man aged 18-30 years with alopecia areata. Some clones in this sample may be carry-over from other donors' samples. Each CDR3 is given without its conserved first and last residue.

j_gene: TRBJ2-6
v_gene: TRBV4-1
CDR3aa: ASSQTGGSGANVLT

j_gene: TRBJ1-1
v_gene: TRBV10-3
CDR3aa: AISESLEAF

j_gene: TRBJ2-7
v_gene: TRBV12-3/TRBV12-4
CDR3aa: ASSLGGTPTKPYEQY

j_gene: TRBJ2-3
v_gene: TRBV12-3/TRBV12-4
CDR3aa: ASSFTRGPDTQY

j_gene: TRBJ1-1
v_gene: TRBV4-3
CDR3aa: ASSQDPGRVAEAF

j_gene: TRBJ2-1
v_gene: TRBV11-2
CDR3aa: ASSPGLAGGRGF

j_gene: TRBJ1-1
v_gene: TRBV7-3
CDR3aa: ASSFYKYTEAF

j_gene: TRBJ1-5
v_gene: TRBV5-4
CDR3aa: ASSLGGPYSNQPQH

j_gene: TRBJ1-3
v_gene: TRBV20-1
CDR3aa: SARRPSGNTIY

j_gene: TRBJ1-1
v_gene: TRBV7-2
CDR3aa: ASSLVSYEAF

j_gene: TRBJ2-6
v_gene: TRBV4-3
CDR3aa: ASSQGDRGRANVLT

j_gene: TRBJ2-7
v_gene: TRBV5-6
CDR3aa: ASSLAGTADEQY

j_gene: TRBJ2-7
v_gene: TRBV7-9
CDR3aa: ASSLMGPPYEQY

j_gene: TRBJ1-6
v_gene: TRBV6-5
CDR3aa: ASSYTSTGSSYNSPLH

j_gene: TRBJ2-5
v_gene: TRBV13
CDR3aa: ASSLDTGQQETQY

j_gene: TRBJ1-1
v_gene: TRBV2
CDR3aa: ASSHRDRDTEAF

j_gene: TRBJ1-3
v_gene: TRBV7-2
CDR3aa: ASSPDFSSGNTIY

j_gene: TRBJ2-5
v_gene: TRBV11-2
CDR3aa: ASSLDIPQIGTQY

j_gene: TRBJ2-3
v_gene: TRBV18
CDR3aa: ASSPWTGGTYTDTQY

j_gene: TRBJ2-1
v_gene: TRBV9
CDR3aa: ASSSASGGSNEQF

j_gene: TRBJ2-3
v_gene: TRBV24-1
CDR3aa: ATSDSTGYTSTDTQY

j_gene: TRBJ2-1
v_gene: TRBV29-1
CDR3aa: SVEGSDREEQF

j_gene: TRBJ2-6
v_gene: TRBV6-6
CDR3aa: ASGSSNSGANVLT

j_gene: TRBJ2-3
v_gene: TRBV7-9
CDR3aa: ASSSPSGGARSSTDTQY

j_gene: TRBJ2-3
v_gene: TRBV5-4
CDR3aa: ASSWERGATDTQY

j_gene: TRBJ1-1
v_gene: TRBV10-3
CDR3aa: AIAEGDNTEAF

j_gene: TRBJ1-1
v_gene: TRBV4-3
CDR3aa: ASSQDSGTEAF

j_gene: TRBJ1-5
v_gene: TRBV20-1
CDR3aa: SARDSYNQPQH

j_gene: TRBJ2-1
v_gene: TRBV7-9
CDR3aa: ASSSDRNNEQF

j_gene: TRBJ1-1
v_gene: TRBV7-8
CDR3aa: ASSLPLDTEAF

j_gene: TRBJ2-6
v_gene: TRBV12-3/TRBV12-4
CDR3aa: AKGESSGANVLT

j_gene: TRBJ1-4
v_gene: TRBV12-3/TRBV12-4
CDR3aa: ASRDRGVNEKLF

j_gene: TRBJ1-1
v_gene: TRBV7-9
CDR3aa: ASSLGGGAPNTEAF

j_gene: TRBJ2-2
v_gene: TRBV29-1
CDR3aa: SVTGGRANTGELF

j_gene: TRBJ2-3
v_gene: TRBV28
CDR3aa: ASRRKVQGPTDTQY

j_gene: TRBJ2-7
v_gene: TRBV4-3
CDR3aa: ASSLTSGGTEQY

j_gene: TRBJ1-4
v_gene: TRBV9
CDR3aa: ASSVIRGPLF

j_gene: TRBJ1-4
v_gene: TRBV11-2
CDR3aa: ASSGAGGGEKLF

j_gene: TRBJ2-3
v_gene: TRBV6-1
CDR3aa: ASRNQGRDTQY

j_gene: TRBJ1-3
v_gene: TRBV6-5
CDR3aa: ASSSGTLENTIY

j_gene: TRBJ1-3
v_gene: TRBV6-5
CDR3aa: ASSYDMGAIGNTIY

j_gene: TRBJ2-7
v_gene: TRBV7-9
CDR3aa: ASSGMGWSYEQY

j_gene: TRBJ1-5
v_gene: TRBV28
CDR3aa: ASSFSQASNQPQH

j_gene: TRBJ2-1
v_gene: TRBV6-5
CDR3aa: ARAGLAGGKNEQF

j_gene: TRBJ1-5
v_gene: TRBV11-2
CDR3aa: ASSLFNGQPQH

j_gene: TRBJ1-5
v_gene: TRBV9
CDR3aa: ASSGDSYSNQPQH

j_gene: TRBJ2-1
v_gene: TRBV7-2
CDR3aa: ASSLDRGPPEQF

j_gene: TRBJ1-1
v_gene: TRBV15
CDR3aa: ATSKQRTLNTEAF

j_gene: TRBJ2-2
v_gene: TRBV7-2
CDR3aa: ASSPTAYRGTGELF

j_gene: TRBJ1-1
v_gene: TRBV5-1
CDR3aa: ASSRQGVGYTEAF

j_gene: TRBJ1-1
v_gene: TRBV27
CDR3aa: ASSPETATEAF

j_gene: TRBJ2-2
v_gene: TRBV12-5
CDR3aa: ASGLVVTGGLGELF

j_gene: TRBJ2-7
v_gene: TRBV5-1
CDR3aa: ASSWATGAYEQY

j_gene: TRBJ1-1
v_gene: TRBV12-3/TRBV12-4
CDR3aa: ASSLMRWTAGDTEAF

j_gene: TRBJ2-1
v_gene: TRBV7-8
CDR3aa: ASSLVLIPGSVQF

j_gene: TRBJ2-2
v_gene: TRBV7-3
CDR3aa: ASSLSGTNANTGELF

j_gene: TRBJ2-3
v_gene: TRBV24-1
CDR3aa: ATSGGVGLATDTQY

j_gene: TRBJ1-4
v_gene: TRBV4-3
CDR3aa: ASSQHTGHPLGKLF

j_gene: TRBJ2-3
v_gene: TRBV14
CDR3aa: ASSLAPGPPIDTQY